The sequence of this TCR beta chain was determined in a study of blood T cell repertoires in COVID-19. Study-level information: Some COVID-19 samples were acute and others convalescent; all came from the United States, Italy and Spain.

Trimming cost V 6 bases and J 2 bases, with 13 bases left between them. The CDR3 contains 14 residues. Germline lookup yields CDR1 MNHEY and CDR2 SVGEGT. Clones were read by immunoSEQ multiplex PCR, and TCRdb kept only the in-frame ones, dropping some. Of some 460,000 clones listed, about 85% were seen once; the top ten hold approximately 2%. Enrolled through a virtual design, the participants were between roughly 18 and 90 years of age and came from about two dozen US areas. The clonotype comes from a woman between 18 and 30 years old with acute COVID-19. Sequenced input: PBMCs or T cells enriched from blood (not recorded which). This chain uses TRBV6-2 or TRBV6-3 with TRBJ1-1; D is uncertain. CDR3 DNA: TGTGCCAGCAGCCCCCAGGCCTATAACACTGAAGCTTTCTTT. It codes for CASSPQAYNTEAFF.